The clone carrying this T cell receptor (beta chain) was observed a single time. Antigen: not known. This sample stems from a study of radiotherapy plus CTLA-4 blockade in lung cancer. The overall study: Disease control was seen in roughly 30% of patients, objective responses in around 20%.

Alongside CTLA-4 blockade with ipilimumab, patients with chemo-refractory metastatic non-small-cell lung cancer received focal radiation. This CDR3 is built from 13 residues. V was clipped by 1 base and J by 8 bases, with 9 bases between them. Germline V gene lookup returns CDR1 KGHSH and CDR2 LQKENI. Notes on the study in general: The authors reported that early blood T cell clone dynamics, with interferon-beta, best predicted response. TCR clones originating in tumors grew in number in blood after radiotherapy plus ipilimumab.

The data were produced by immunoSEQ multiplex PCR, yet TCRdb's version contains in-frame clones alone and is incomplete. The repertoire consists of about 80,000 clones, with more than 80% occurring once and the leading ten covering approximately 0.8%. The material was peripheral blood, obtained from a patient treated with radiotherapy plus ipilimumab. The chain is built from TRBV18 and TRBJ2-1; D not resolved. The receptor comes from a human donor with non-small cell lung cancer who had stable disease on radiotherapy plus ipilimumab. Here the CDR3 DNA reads TGTGCCAGCTCACCACAGAAGAACGATGAGCAGTTCTTC. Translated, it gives CASSPQKNDEQFF. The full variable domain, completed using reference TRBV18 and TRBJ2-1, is NAGVMQNPRHLVRRRGQEARLRCSPMKGHSHVYWYRQLPEEGLKFMVYLQKENIIDESGMPKERFSAEFPKEGPSILRIQQVVRGDSAAYFCASSPQKNDEQFFGPGTRLTVL.